This T cell receptor (beta chain) comes out of a study of OX40 agonist ivuxolimab in advanced cancers. Across the study: Checkpoint inhibitors had been given previously to under 50% of patients. Study findings and constraints: CD4+ T cells averaged fewer expanded clones than CD8+ T cells.

This CDR3 contains 18 residues. The J segment lost 9 bases and the V segment lost 5 bases, leaving 23 bases of the junction unmatched. Per germline, CDR1 MDHEN and CDR2 SYDVKM. As to this clone: The antigen is undetermined.

Only in-frame clones appear in the TCRdb table, and some are missing; sequencing was by immunoSEQ multiplex PCR. This sample has some 110,000 clones; 85% to 95% occur once, and the top ten carry around 0.81%. Sequencing was performed on CD4+ or CD8+ T cells sorted from blood, taken in a trial of the OX40 agonist ivuxolimab. The chain couples TRBV28 to TRBJ2-7; 9 nucleotides align to TRBD2. The receptor comes from an adult with an advanced solid tumor such as melanoma, head and neck, liver or kidney cancer. CDR3 residues: CASSPLEGGRGPLSAQYF. DNA of the CDR3: TGTGCCAGCAGTCCCCTCGAAGGCGGGAGGGGCCCTTTAAGCGCGCAGTACTTC.